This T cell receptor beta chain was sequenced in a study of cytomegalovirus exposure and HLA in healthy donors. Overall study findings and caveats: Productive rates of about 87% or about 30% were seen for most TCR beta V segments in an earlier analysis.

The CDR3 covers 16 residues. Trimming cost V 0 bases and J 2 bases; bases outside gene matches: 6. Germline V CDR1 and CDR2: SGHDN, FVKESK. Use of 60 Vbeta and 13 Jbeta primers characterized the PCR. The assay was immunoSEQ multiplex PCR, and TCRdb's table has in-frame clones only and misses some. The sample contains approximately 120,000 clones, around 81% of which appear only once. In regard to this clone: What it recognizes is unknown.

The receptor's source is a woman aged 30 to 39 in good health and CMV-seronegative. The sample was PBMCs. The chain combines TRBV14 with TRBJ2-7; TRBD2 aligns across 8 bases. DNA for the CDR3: TGTGCCAGCAGCCAAGATCCACGTAGCGGGACCTACGAGCAGTACTTC. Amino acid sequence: CASSQDPRSGTYEQYF.